A single sample gave rise to the 5 T cell receptor beta chains below, sequenced in a study of T-cell reconstitution after alpha-beta-depleted transplantation in children. The authors prepared the TCRbeta library with unique molecular identifiers. TCRdb re-analysed the PCR reads in MiXCR, keeping a single row per CDR3 protein. The data contain hundreds of thousands of distinct CDR3 sequences, 9.5% to 13% of them seen just once; the ten biggest clones take up about 25%. The sequences come from peripheral blood, collected 180 days after TCRalphabeta/CD19-depleted stem cell transplant. The receptors come from a male patient between 2 and 15 years old who had a stem cell transplant for chronic granulomatous disease, so the T cells may come from the graft donor.

This clonotype was seen ten or more times. The chain is built from TRBV7-2 and TRBJ2-3; TRBD2 matches at 10 bases. The CDR3 runs 14 residues. Trimming took 6 bases from V and 8 from J; bases not matched to a gene: 8. Germline V lookup: CDR1 SGHTA, CDR2 FQGNSA. Here the CDR3 DNA reads TGTGCCAGCAGAGAAGCGGGGGGGCTAGGTACGCAGTATTTT. This encodes CASREAGGLGTQYF. Filled out from reference TRBV7-2 and TRBJ2-3, the complete variable domain reads GAGVSQSPSNKVTEKGKDVELRCDPISGHTALYWYRQSLGQGLEFLIYFQGNSAPDKSGLPSDRFSAERTGGSVSTLTIQRTQQEDSAVYLCASREAGGLGTQYFGPGTRLTVL.

This clonotype was found many times. This rearrangement joins TRBV21-1 to TRBJ2-1. TRBV21-1 is flagged as a pseudogene. The CDR3 runs 15 residues. The CDR3 sequence: CASSKQGKESDEQFF. Here the CDR3 DNA reads TGTGCCAGCAGCAAACAAGGGAAGGAGTCAGATGAGCAGTTCTTC.

This clonotype was found many times. J is TRBJ2-7 and V is TRBV2; D is undetermined. The germline gives CDR1 SNHLY, CDR2 FYNNEI. The CDR3 is 13 amino acids. Trimming cost V 7 bases and J 6 bases, with 16 bases left between them. The CDR3, as DNA: TGTGCCAGCATCGGCACTACAGTTTCCGAGCAGTACTTC. Amino acids: CASIGTTVSEQYF.

This clonotype showed up many times. The CDR3 sequence: CASSDRGSYEQYF. CDR3 DNA sequence: TGTGCCAGCAGCGACAGGGGGTCCTACGAGCAGTACTTC. The J gene is TRBJ2-7, the V gene TRBV5-6, with 9 bases fitting TRBD1. CDR1 SGHDT and CDR2 YYEEEE come from the germline V gene. This CDR3 is 13 amino acids long. The trim removed 4 bases at V and 1 base at J, leaving 0 bases unmatched. Drawing the rest from reference TRBV5-6 and TRBJ2-7, the complete variable domain is DAGVTQSPTHLIKTRGQQVTLRCSPKSGHDTVSWYQQALGQGPQFIFQYYEEEERQRGNFPDRFSGHQFPNYSSELNVNALLLGDSALYLCASSDRGSYEQYFGPGTRLTVT.

Turning to this clonotype: A single base separates this from a much larger clone, so it may be a read error. V is TRBV20-1 and J is TRBJ2-2; 13 bases are a match to TRBD2. Germline assignment: CDR1 DFQATT and CDR2 SNEGSKA (reference sequence). This CDR3 region has 16 residues. DNA for the CDR3: TGCTGTGTTACCAAACTAGCGGGAGGGTACACCGGGGAGCTGTTTTTT. It encodes CCVTKLAGGYTGELFF.